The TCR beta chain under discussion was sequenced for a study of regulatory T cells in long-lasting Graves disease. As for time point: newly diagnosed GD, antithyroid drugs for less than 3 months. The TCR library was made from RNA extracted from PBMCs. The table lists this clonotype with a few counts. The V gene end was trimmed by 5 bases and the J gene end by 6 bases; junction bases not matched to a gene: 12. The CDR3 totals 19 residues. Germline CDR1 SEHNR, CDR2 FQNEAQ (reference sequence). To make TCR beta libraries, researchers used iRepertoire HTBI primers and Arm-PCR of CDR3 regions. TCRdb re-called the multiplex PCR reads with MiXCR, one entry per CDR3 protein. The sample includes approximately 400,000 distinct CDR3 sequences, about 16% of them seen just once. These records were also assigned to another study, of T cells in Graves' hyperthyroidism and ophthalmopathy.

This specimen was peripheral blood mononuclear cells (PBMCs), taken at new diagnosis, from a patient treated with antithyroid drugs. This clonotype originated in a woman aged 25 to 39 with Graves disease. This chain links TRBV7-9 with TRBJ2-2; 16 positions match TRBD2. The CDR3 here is CASSTGTSGRAMTPGELFF. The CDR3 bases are TGTGCCAGCAGCACCGGGACTAGCGGGAGGGCCATGACACCCGGGGAGCTGTTTTTT.